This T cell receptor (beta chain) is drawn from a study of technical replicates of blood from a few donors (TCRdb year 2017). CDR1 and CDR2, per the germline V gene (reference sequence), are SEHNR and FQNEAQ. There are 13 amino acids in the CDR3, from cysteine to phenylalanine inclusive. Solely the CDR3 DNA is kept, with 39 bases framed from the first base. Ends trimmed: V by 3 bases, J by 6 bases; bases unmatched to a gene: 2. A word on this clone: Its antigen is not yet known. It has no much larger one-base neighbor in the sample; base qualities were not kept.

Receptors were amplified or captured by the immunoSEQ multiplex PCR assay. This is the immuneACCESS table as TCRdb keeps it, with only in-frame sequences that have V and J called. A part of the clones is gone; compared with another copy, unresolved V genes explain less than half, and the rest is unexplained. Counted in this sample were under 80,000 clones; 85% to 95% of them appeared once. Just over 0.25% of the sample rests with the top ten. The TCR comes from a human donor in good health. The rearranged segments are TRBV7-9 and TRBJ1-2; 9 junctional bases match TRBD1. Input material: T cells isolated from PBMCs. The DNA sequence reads TGTGCCAGCAGCTTTGGACAGGGGAATGGCTACACCTTC. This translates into CASSFGQGNGYTF.